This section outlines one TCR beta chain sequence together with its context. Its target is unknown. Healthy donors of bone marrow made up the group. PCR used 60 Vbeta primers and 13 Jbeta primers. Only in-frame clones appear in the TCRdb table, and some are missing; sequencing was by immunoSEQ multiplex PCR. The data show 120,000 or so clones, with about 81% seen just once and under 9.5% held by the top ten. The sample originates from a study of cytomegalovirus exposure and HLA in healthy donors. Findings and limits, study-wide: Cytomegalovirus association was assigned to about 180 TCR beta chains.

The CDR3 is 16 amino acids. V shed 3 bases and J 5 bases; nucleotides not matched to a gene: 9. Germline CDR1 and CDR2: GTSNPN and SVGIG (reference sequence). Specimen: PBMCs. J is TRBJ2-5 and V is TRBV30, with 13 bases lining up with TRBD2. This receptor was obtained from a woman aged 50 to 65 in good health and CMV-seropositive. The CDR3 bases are TGTGCCTGGAGACTAGCGGGGGGGGCGGGCAGGGAGACCCAGTACTTC. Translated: CAWRLAGGAGRETQYF. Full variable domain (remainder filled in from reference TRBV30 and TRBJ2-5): SQTIHQWPATLVQPVGSPLSLECTVEGTSNPNLYWYRQAAGRGLQLLFYSVGIGQISSEVPQNLSASRPQDRQFILSSKKLLLSDSGFYLCAWRLAGGAGRETQYFGPGTRLLVL.